This paragraph reports one TCR beta chain. Original data processing: By means of reference gene primer amplification, nucleated cell counts were estimated. Clones were read by immunoSEQ multiplex PCR, and TCRdb kept only the in-frame ones, dropping some. From that table come the V and J calls and clone size; the DNA was used to work out D and trimming. In the table there are about 86,000 clones, approximately 88% of which are singletons. Looked up from germline, CDR1 is SGHNT and CDR2 is YENEEA. This CDR3 region has 14 residues. V shed 0 bases and J shed 5 bases, with 10 bases lying between them. The data are from a study of blood T cell repertoires in COVID-19. In the study overall: Specimens from acute and convalescent COVID-19 originated in the United States, Italy and Spain. Sample material is recorded as cDNA or gDNA derived from T cells, B-cell-depleted T cells, or PBMCs.

Sequenced material: peripheral blood. The origin of this receptor is a woman aged 80 or over with active or convalescent COVID-19. The V gene is TRBV11-3, the J gene TRBJ2-5, with D perhaps matching TRBD1 (5 bases). For the CDR3, the DNA is TGTGCCAGCAGCTTAGACAGGGTTGGGGAGACCCAGTACTTC. Residues: CASSLDRVGETQYF. The full variable domain, with the rest looked up from reference TRBV11-3 and TRBJ2-5, is EAGVVQSPRYKIIEKKQPVAFWCNPISGHNTLYWYLQNLGQGPELLIRYENEEAVDDSQLPKDRFSAERLKGVDSTLKIQPAELGDSAVYLCASSLDRVGETQYFGPGTRLLVL.